These 19 T cell receptor beta chains were sequenced from one sample in a study of blood T cell repertoires in COVID-19. Repertoires were generated with immunoSEQ multiplex PCR, while TCRdb's copy carries only in-frame clones and drops some. The data hold some 250,000 clones, with 86% observed a single time. Sequences were obtained from PBMCs or T cells enriched from blood (not recorded which). All receptors derive from a woman aged 35 to 49 with acute COVID-19.

The rearrangement links TRBV11-1 to TRBJ2-2; D uncertain. The ends were cut back, 1 base at V and 1 base at J, with 10 bases in the middle. Per germline, CDR1 SGHAT and CDR2 FQDESV (reference sequence). This CDR3 is built from 16 residues. The CDR3 nucleotides are TGTGCCAGCAGCTTAGTTCCGACACTGAACACCGGGGAGCTGTTTTTT. Its translation is CASSLVPTLNTGELFF.

The chain joins TRBV9 to TRBJ1-2; D gene ambiguous. V was clipped by 0 bases and J by 5 bases, with 8 bases between them. The CDR3 runs 13 residues. Germline V gene sequence: CDR1 SGDLS, CDR2 YYNGEE. The DNA for the CDR3 is TGTGCCAGCAGCGTAGCTACCGGTTATGGCTACACCTTC. Translating gives CASSVATGYGYTF. Drawing the rest from reference TRBV9 and TRBJ1-2, the complete variable domain is DSGVTQTPKHLITATGQRVTLRCSPRSGDLSVYWYQQSLDQGLQFLIQYYNGEERAKGNILERFSAQQFPDLHSELNLSSLELGDSALYFCASSVATGYGYTFGSGTRLTVV.

This rearrangement joins TRBV9 to TRBJ2-5, with D hard to call. CDR3 length equals 15 residues. Trimming left V 0 bases short and J 5 bases short, with 14 bases between. Germline V CDR1 and CDR2: SGDLS, YYNGEE. This CDR3 reads CASSVGAGGVETQYF. The CDR3 DNA reads TGTGCCAGCAGCGTAGGCGCTGGCGGAGTGGAGACCCAGTACTTC.

This chain joins TRBV6-5 and TRBJ2-5; TRBD1 aligns across 9 bases. With 6 bases clipped from V and 2 bases from J, the junction kept 4 bases outside the gene matches. Looked up from germline, CDR1 is MNHEY and CDR2 is SVGAGI. This CDR3 is built from 14 residues. DNA for the CDR3: TGTGCCAGCAGAGGGACAGGGATTCAAGAGACCCAGTACTTC. The encoded protein is CASRGTGIQETQYF.

The chain has TRBV6-5 and TRBJ1-2, with a possible D match to TRBD1 (5 bases). The ends were cut back, 6 bases at V and 8 bases at J, with 16 bases in the middle. The CDR3 sequence is 13 residues long. The germline V gene encodes CDR1 MNHEY and CDR2 SVGAGI. The chain's CDR3 is CASRTGWGRGYTF. The DNA for the CDR3 is TGTGCCAGCAGAACAGGTTGGGGCCGAGGCTACACCTTC.

V is TRBV28 and J is TRBJ1-2, with a possible D match to TRBD1 (5 bases). There are 17 residues in the CDR3. CDR1 and CDR2 from the germline V gene are MDHEN and SYDVKM. V lost 4 bases, J lost 2 bases, and 20 bases lay in between. DNA for the CDR3: TGTGCCAGCAGTTCCTACGGCCAGGGATTTGGAAACTATGGCTACACCTTC. It translates to CASSSYGQGFGNYGYTF.

J is TRBJ2-7 and V is TRBV6-5; no firm D call. The length of the CDR3 is 10 residues. Trimming removed 8 bases from V and 3 bases from J, with 5 bases in between. Germline V CDR1 and CDR2: MNHEY, SVGAGI. The CDR3 is CASGSYEQYF. The CDR3 DNA is TGTGCCAGCGGCAGCTACGAGCAGTACTTC.

The chain uses TRBV7-2 and TRBJ2-3; 13 nucleotides align to TRBD2. The CDR3 consists of 15 residues. Germline V gene data show CDR1 as SGHTA and CDR2 as FQGNSA. J lost 4 bases, V lost 5 bases, and 3 bases had no gene match. The CDR3: CASSPGLAGADTQYF. The CDR3 DNA sequence: TGTGCCAGCAGCCCAGGACTAGCGGGAGCAGATACGCAGTATTTT. The full variable domain, rest sourced from reference TRBV7-2 and TRBJ2-3, is GAGVSQSPSNKVTEKGKDVELRCDPISGHTALYWYRQSLGQGLEFLIYFQGNSAPDKSGLPSDRFSAERTGGSVSTLTIQRTQQEDSAVYLCASSPGLAGADTQYFGPGTRLTVL.

This sequence joins TRBV27 and TRBJ2-7; TRBD2 matches 9 bases. Germline lookup yields CDR1 MNHEY and CDR2 SMNVEV (reference sequence). After removal of 7 bases from V and 1 base from J, the junction contained 5 bases not matched to a gene. The CDR3 is made up of 14 amino acids. For the CDR3, the DNA is TGTGCCAGCATTCAGACTAGCGGTTCCTACGAGCAGTACTTC. Translating gives CASIQTSGSYEQYF.

The J gene is TRBJ1-2, the V gene TRBV27, with no clear D. CDR3 length: 13 residues. The V gene's germline CDR1 is MNHEY and CDR2 SMNVEV (reference sequence). V was cut by 4 bases and J by 7 bases, with 13 bases left in between. The CDR3 region is CASSSAAGGGYTF. Here the CDR3 DNA reads TGTGCCAGCAGTTCTGCCGCGGGAGGTGGCTACACCTTC.

This chain uses TRBV6-2 or TRBV6-3 with TRBJ1-3; D unresolved. This CDR3 has 15 amino acids. Germline values: CDR1 MNHEY, CDR2 SVGEGT. V was cut by 2 bases and J by 0 bases, with 8 bases left in between. This chain's CDR3 is CASSYEVISGNTIYF. The DNA of the CDR3 is TGTGCCAGCAGTTACGAGGTGATCTCTGGAAACACCATATATTTT.

The V and J genes are TRBV19 and TRBJ1-1; D remains unclear. Trimming took off 7 bases at V and 3 bases at J, with 18 bases between the two ends. The CDR3 loop spans 15 amino acids. Germline lookup yields CDR1 LNHDA and CDR2 SQIVND (reference sequence). The CDR3 bases are TGTGCCAGTAACTTTGACGCCCGGGAGGACACTGAAGCTTTCTTT. This sequence encodes CASNFDAREDTEAFF.

V usage is TRBV7-8 and J usage is TRBJ1-6; weak D call: TRBD1 (5 bases). Germline V gives CDR1 SGHVS, CDR2 FQNEAQ. The CDR3 spans 16 residues. Trimming took 1 base from V and 7 from J, leaving 14 bases between them. CDR3 residues: CASSLGGGLLNSPLHF. The CDR3 bases are TGTGCCAGCAGCTTAGGTGGGGGACTTTTAAATTCACCCCTCCACTTT.

The chain combines TRBV3-1 (or the pseudogene TRBV3-2) with TRBJ2-5; 9 nucleotides match TRBD1. The germline gives CDR1 LGHDT, CDR2 YNNKEL (reference sequence). The trim removed 3 bases at V and 1 base at J, leaving 6 bases unmatched. The CDR3 extends over 16 amino acids. For the CDR3, the DNA is TGTGCCAGCAGCCAGGCGGGACAGGGCTCCCAAGAGACCCAGTACTTC. It encodes CASSQAGQGSQETQYF.

This clone was seen many times. The rearrangement joins TRBV6-6 to TRBJ2-5; TRBD2 aligns across 8 bases. The CDR3 is 17 amino acids. Germline V gene data show CDR1 as MNHNY and CDR2 as SVGAGI (reference sequence). V gave up 5 bases and J gave up 9 bases; unmatched junction bases: 20. The CDR3, as DNA: TGTGCCAGCAGTCCCCGGTTAGCGGGATACGCCCATGGGTCCCAGTACTTC. Protein: CASSPRLAGYAHGSQYF.

The rearrangement uses TRBV19 and TRBJ2-7, with no clear D. V was shortened by 6 bases and J by 4 bases, with 19 bases between the two germline ends. Germline values: CDR1 LNHDA, CDR2 SQIVND (reference sequence). There are 15 residues in the CDR3. The CDR3 sequence: CASSKLRQLRYEQYF. In DNA form, the CDR3 reads TGTGCCAGTAGCAAACTACGCCAACTGCGGTACGAGCAGTACTTC.

The J gene is TRBJ2-2, the V gene TRBV10-3; 10 bases agree with TRBD1. This CDR3 contains 15 residues. Germline CDR1 is ENHRY and CDR2 is SYGVKD. V shed 6 bases and J 5 bases; nucleotides not matched to a gene: 6. The chain's CDR3 is CAIRSGTGETGELFF. Written as DNA, the CDR3 is TGTGCCATCAGGTCGGGGACAGGGGAGACCGGGGAGCTGTTTTTT.

The sample holds many counts of this clone. The CDR3 DNA reads as TGTGCCAGCAGCGGAGGGACAGGGGGGAAGACTGAAGCTTTCTTT. It translates to CASSGGTGGKTEAFF. This sequence joins TRBV9 and TRBJ1-1; 11 bases agree with TRBD1. This CDR3 spans 15 amino acids. V lost 3 bases to trimming and J lost 5 bases; unmatched junction nucleotides: 6. CDR1 is SGDLS, CDR2 YYNGEE, per germline.

The rearrangement links TRBV6-5 to TRBJ2-7, with D possibly matching TRBD1 (6 bases). The CDR3 has 14 residues. V lost 5 bases to trimming and J lost 0 bases, with 11 bases between them. Germline lookup yields CDR1 MNHEY and CDR2 SVGAGI. CDR3 coding DNA: TGTGCCAGCAGTAGGACAGCCCTCTCCTACGAGCAGTACTTC. Its protein product is CASSRTALSYEQYF.